This is a list of T cell receptor beta chains from one sample in a study of cytomegalovirus exposure and HLA in healthy donors. The protocol was immunoSEQ multiplex PCR, while the TCRdb copy is restricted to in-frame clones and leaves out a portion. The sample holds around 300,000 clones, approximately 90% seen once. The sequencing input was PBMCs. Source of these receptors: a woman aged 18-29 years in good health and CMV-seronegative. Both conserved end residues are part of each CDR3. The D gene is left open where the match is weak. Some rows have no size entry. The others give once, few or many, or a class for an expanded clone.

J: TRBJ1-2
size: -
V: TRBV7-9
D: -
CDR3: CASSQEYNYGYTF
DNA: TGTGCCAGCAGTCAAGAGTATAACTATGGCTACACCTTC

J: TRBJ1-2
size: -
V: TRBV27
D: TRBD1
CDR3: CASSLYPMDRVHGYTF
DNA: TGTGCCAGCAGTTTATACCCGATGGACAGGGTCCATGGCTACACCTTC

J: TRBJ2-5
size: -
V: TRBV9
D: -
CDR3: CASSVEGLHGETQYF
DNA: TGTGCCAGCAGCGTAGAGGGGTTACATGGGGAGACCCAGTACTTC

J: TRBJ1-5
size: few
V: TRBV7-2
D: TRBD1
CDR3: CASSRTGAFSQPQHF
DNA: TGTGCCAGCAGCCGGACAGGGGCGTTTAGTCAGCCCCAGCATTTT

J: TRBJ1-2
size: -
V: TRBV10-3
D: TRBD1
CDR3: CAISELGTGEGYTF
DNA: TGTGCCATCAGTGAGCTGGGGACAGGGGAAGGCTACACCTTC

J: TRBJ1-5
size: once
V: TRBV9
D: -
CDR3: CASSASPDQPQHF
DNA: TGTGCCAGCAGCGCCTCACCGGATCAGCCCCAGCATTTT

J: TRBJ1-1
size: -
V: TRBV4-2
D: -
CDR3: CASSQATYNTEAFF
DNA: TGTGCCAGCAGCCAGGCGACTTATAACACTGAAGCTTTCTTT

J: TRBJ2-7
size: -
V: TRBV7-9
D: TRBD1
CDR3: CSSSLRTGVSYEQYF
DNA: TGTTCCAGCAGCTTGAGGACAGGGGTCTCCTACGAGCAGTACTTC

J: TRBJ1-2
size: once
V: TRBV4-1
D: -
CDR3: CASSQVPRDYGYTF
DNA: TGCGCCAGCAGCCAAGTCCCCAGGGACTATGGCTACACCTTC

J: TRBJ2-7
size: -
V: TRBV10-3
D: -
CDR3: CAITGQGHEQYF
DNA: TGTGCCATCACTGGGCAGGGCCACGAGCAGTACTTC

J: TRBJ2-7
size: once
V: TRBV6-6
D: TRBD2
CDR3: CASRPWGRGDAYEQYF
DNA: TGTGCCAGCAGGCCTTGGGGGCGGGGGGACGCCTACGAGCAGTACTTC

J: TRBJ1-5
size: -
V: TRBV29-1
D: -
CDR3: CSAGGYVGNQPQHF
DNA: TGCAGCGCCGGGGGTTACGTTGGCAATCAGCCCCAGCATTTT

J: TRBJ1-1
size: -
V: TRBV7-9
D: -
CDR3: CASSLLDSEAFF
DNA: TGTGCCAGCAGCTTACTCGACAGTGAAGCTTTCTTT

J: TRBJ2-3
size: -
V: TRBV5-1
D: -
CDR3: CASSLTGPSTDTQYF
DNA: TGCGCCAGCAGCTTGACAGGGCCTAGCACAGATACGCAGTATTTT

J: TRBJ1-2
size: -
V: TRBV7-2
D: -
CDR3: CASSLADRLNYGYTF
DNA: TGTGCCAGCAGCTTAGCCGACAGGCTAAACTATGGCTACACCTTC

J: TRBJ1-1
size: few
V: TRBV7-9
D: -
CDR3: CASSSTVNTEAFF
DNA: TGTGCCAGCAGCTCTACAGTGAACACTGAAGCTTTCTTT

J: TRBJ2-5
size: -
V: TRBV2
D: TRBD1
CDR3: CASSESQDREETQYF
DNA: TGTGCCAGCAGTGAAAGTCAGGACAGGGAAGAGACCCAGTACTTC

J: TRBJ2-2
size: -
V: TRBV12-5
D: TRBD1
CDR3: CASGLSPRTGASLVDTGELFF
DNA: TGTGCTAGTGGTTTATCCCCTCGGACAGGGGCCTCCTTAGTCGACACCGGGGAGCTGTTTTTT

J: TRBJ1-1
size: -
V: TRBV9
D: -
CDR3: CASSPMSGMNTEAFF
DNA: TGTGCCAGCAGCCCAATGTCAGGGATGAACACTGAAGCTTTCTTT

J: TRBJ1-5
size: -
V: TRBV7-9
D: TRBD1
CDR3: CASSLSTGGSPQHF
DNA: TGTGCCAGCAGCTTATCAACAGGGGGAAGTCCCCAGCATTTT

J: TRBJ1-1
size: -
V: TRBV6-6
D: -
CDR3: CASSTRTAMNTEAFF
DNA: TGTGCCAGCAGCACCCGGACAGCTATGAACACTGAAGCTTTCTTT

J: TRBJ1-2
size: -
V: TRBV7-2
D: TRBD1
CDR3: CASSLARGQRDGYTF
DNA: TGTGCCAGCAGCTTAGCGAGGGGGCAAAGGGATGGCTACACCTTC

J: TRBJ1-2
size: -
V: TRBV9
D: -
CDR3: CASSLQGRANYGYTF
DNA: TGTGCCAGCAGCTTGCAGGGTCGAGCTAACTATGGCTACACCTTC